A selection of T cell receptor beta chains follows, all from one sample in a study of PD-1 blockade in classical Hodgkin lymphoma. Assay: immunoSEQ multiplex PCR; the TCRdb copy retains only in-frame clones and omits some. The sample has fewer than 100,000 clones; more than 85% are singletons. Sequenced here: peripheral blood mononuclear cells (PBMCs), sampled before the fourth cycle of nivolumab. The origin of the receptors is a human donor with classical Hodgkin lymphoma. Each CDR3 is given without its conserved first and last residue.

CDR3 | length | V
ASSVGTSGAYNEQF | 14 | TRBV5-1
SVGTGGQETQY | 11 | TRBV29-1
ACTGYNYGYT | 10 | TRBV30
ASSLVTGDTEAF | 12 | TRBV5-1
ASRYLAGDNEQF | 12 | TRBV5-8
ASRTTGQTLGEAF | 13 | TRBV7-8
ASSSAHGVDYGYT | 13 | TRBV7-8
ASSFPGQGQETQY | 13 | TRBV5-6
AWSSGETQY | 9 | TRBV30
AWDTGHYGYT | 10 | TRBV30
SVLEGAYYNEQF | 12 | TRBV29-1
ASSAFLIHNEQF | 12 | TRBV25-1
ASSSVSRPREAPGYEQY | 17 | TRBV7-3
ASSRRQIMNTEAF | 13 | TRBV14